This entry features one T cell receptor beta chain sequence. This clone was found a few times. No cognate antigen has been identified for it. No much larger clone is present one base from it, and per-base qualities are unavailable. The receptor library was made with the immunoSEQ multiplex PCR assay. For the multiplex PCR, a mixture combining 60 forward primers for TCR Vbeta segments and 13 reverse primers for TCR Jbeta segments was used. The CDR3 region of rearranged TCR beta genes was amplified from genomic DNA with a multiplex PCR assay. The Illumina HiSeq System was used to sequence the amplified TCR beta libraries as 87-base-pair reads. In the source study's methods: Across the 700 or so repertoires, a later analysis counted tens of millions of unique TCR beta chains, roughly 11 million of which were shared by at least two donors. To remove PCR and sequencing errors, raw reads were error-corrected and collapsed into unique sequences using a nearest-neighbor algorithm that merged closely related sequences. Alignment of CDR3 sequences to IMGT reference sequences was used to assign V, D and J gene segments. Each retained sequence needed at least a six-nucleotide match to both a V gene segment and a J gene segment. Rearrangements were classified as productive when the CDR3 lacked stop codons and remained in frame with V and J, and all other rearrangements were classified as non-productive. Following IMGT convention, CDR3 was defined as the stretch from the second conserved V-encoded cysteine to the conserved J-encoded phenylalanine. In an earlier analysis of just under 600 of the donors, sequences lacking an unambiguous match to a single V gene segment were excluded. An earlier analysis of several hundred of the donors classified V segments as functional when productive rearrangements were above 56.7% and as segregating when the standard deviation between donors was above 5%. To diagnose cytomegalovirus status from the catalog of TCR beta chain sequences, a statistical classification framework was built. V and J gene assignment, in a later analysis, came from comparing TCR nucleotide sequences with IMGT/GENE-DB human TR gene sequences. The TCRdist pipeline was used in a later analysis to assign CDR3 sequences and most-parsimonious VDJ recombination scenarios. In a later analysis, every TCR beta chain was defined by the combination of its CDR3 amino acid sequence and its V-gene family, and reads without a unique V-gene family were dropped. In a later analysis, a few hundred highly shared, low-generation-probability nucleotide sequences were removed to address suspected cross-contamination and a sequencing artifact. In a later analysis, a clonal expansion index was calculated for each public chain from normalized within-repertoire ranks of inferred template counts. In a later analysis, generation probabilities were computed using a VDJ recombination model fitted to out-of-frame rearrangements, and the results were checked against IGoR. A later analysis scored TCR-TCR, TCR-HLA and TCR-CMV co-occurrence with hypergeometric tests, applying a repertoire-size bias correction to TCR pairs. To estimate false discovery rates, a later analysis permuted the HLA or CMV assignments 20 times. In a later analysis, co-occurring TCRs were grouped using DBSCAN, and TCRdist sequence similarity was added for clustering within HLA-allele-positive subsets. Co-occurrence clustering excluded repertoires with fewer than 30,000 or more than 120,000 public chains, plus five with anomalous nucleotide sharing. What TCRdb holds here is the immuneACCESS table cut down to in-frame rearrangements. Part of the clones is not present; checked against another copy, under half of the missing clones reflect an unresolved V gene, and the others are unexplained. V and J calls and clone size follow that table, whereas D and trimming were derived from the DNA. Recorded for this sample are 100,000 to 150,000 clones; roughly 82% of them occurred a single time. The top ten constitute roughly 3% of the sample.

The cohort comprised 550 to 700 healthy bone marrow donors. At the time of sampling, all cohort members were nominally healthy, though unrecorded immune exposures were likely present. The donor was CMV seropositive and was included in the group of 250 to 300 seropositive cohort members. Every donor gave a peripheral blood sample, and the peripheral blood mononuclear cells from that sample were used for TCR beta sequencing. Genomic DNA extraction from the blood cell samples was performed with the Qiagen DNeasy Blood Extraction Kit. This sample was taken from a study of cytomegalovirus exposure and HLA in healthy donors (dated by TCRdb to about 2017). Notes on the research overall: According to an earlier analysis of a few hundred of the donors, some 180 million T cells yielded roughly 110 million unique TCR beta sequences and about 300 Gb of sequence data. Roughly 290 gigabases of sequencing data and 91 million or so unique TCR sequences made up an early release that covered 500 to 700 HLA-typed donors. Among the roughly 400 genotyped donors, approximately 76% belonged to the genetic ancestry cluster associated with self-reported Caucasian donors. The aim of the study was to test whether cataloging public T cell receptors could identify signatures of past pathogen exposure. The study profiled the T cell repertoires of hundreds of subjects by immunosequencing and related them to cytomegalovirus serostatus. A separate validation cohort of more than 100 different subjects was used in addition to the 666-subject first cohort. To predict cytomegalovirus infection status, the study combined high-throughput TCR immunosequencing, statistical association of individual TCRs with disease status, and machine learning. A later analysis re-analyzed previously published TCR beta repertoires from 666 donors and added high-resolution HLA genotyping to study TCR occurrence patterns. The later analysis used no new phenotypic data to find candidate immune exposures, relying instead on TCR beta sequences and their occurrence across donors. To decide whether each TCR beta V gene segment behaved as functional or pseudogenic, an earlier analysis of some 600 of the donors relied on high-throughput TCR beta sequencing. Alongside the repertoire data, information on donor age, sex, ethnicity and CMV serostatus was compiled. A later genetic analysis used genome-wide SNP genotypes for about 60% of the roughly 670 donors, treating that subset as a discovery cohort. Every repertoire in the discovery cohort had been generated on one and the same sequencing platform. HLA typing included class I and class II loci at four-digit resolution. Typing coverage differed by locus: A, B, C, DRB1 and DQB1 were typed in about 620-630 donors, DQA1 in 522, DPA1 in around 600, and DPB1 in roughly 470. Five DR-DQ haplotypes were treated as single units for association and clustering because of strong linkage in the cohort. On average, roughly 250,000 unique TCR beta nucleotide sequences were sequenced per donor among 398 genotyped donors of the cohort, with roughly 18% of those sequences being non-productive.

Beyond this particular receptor, the publication reports: Specific HLA alleles were associated with 16,951 TCR beta sequences at a false discovery rate of 0.05 in a later analysis. Most TCR sequences were seen in very few donors, while some public TCRs were found in many individuals. The classifier was reported to diagnose cytomegalovirus status with high specificity and sensitivity in both the original and validation cohorts. Most CMV-associated TCR beta chains appeared to be HLA-restricted in a later analysis, and the HLA associations seemed to be driven largely by CMV exposure. A few of the identified cytomegalovirus-associated TCR beta chains were confirmed in vitro to be specific for cytomegalovirus antigens. Strong co-occurrence of HLA alleles, especially DR and DQ, made assigning TCR associations to individual alleles difficult. A total of 150 or so TCR beta chains were listed by the study as associated with cytomegalovirus. Immune exposure information for the cohort was limited to CMV serostatus. Because counts were too low, 15 to 20 rarely observed V segments, including chromosome 9 orphons, were excluded from the earlier analysis of some 540 of the donors. According to the authors, the approach could potentially be generalized to other disease states and immunological phenotypes. The presence/absence analyses assumed that sequencing depth was roughly uniform across donors, and that assumption may not be true. Linkage disequilibrium might explain the correlated functional status among segregating V segments, but an unknown experimental factor could not be excluded. V-gene and J-gene trimming of TCR beta chains was associated with a missense DCLRE1C variant in a later genetic analysis, and the association was replicated in an independent cohort. A further reported finding was that TCR beta sequences accurately predicted the HLA-A and HLA-B alleles for most subjects in the first cohort. A cluster of highly shared sequence variants was judged likely to be a technical artifact of the sequencing pipeline. Because HLA typing was missing for some donors at each locus, association tests included only the typed subset. In a later analysis, HLA-associated TCR beta chains were found to be more clonally expanded and to have lower generation probabilities than equally common non-associated chains. According to a later analysis, TCR association rates differed among HLA loci, with DRB1 alleles showing the most associated TCRs and HLA-C alleles showing the fewest. An earlier analysis of roughly 570 of the donors showed that most TCR beta V segments appeared in productive rearrangements either about 87% or about 30% of the time, which broadly matched IMGT annotations. According to a later genetic analysis, donors in an Asian-associated ancestry cluster had fewer N-insertions in productive TCRs than the roughly 660-donor mean. In a later analysis, several top co-occurrence clusters were reported to appear linked to parvovirus B19, influenza, CMV and Epstein-Barr virus. Only TCR beta chains were sequenced in this cohort, and the absence of alpha or paired-chain data limited detectable features.

This receptor was taken from a woman aged 40 to 49 in good health and CMV-seropositive. Sequencing used PBMCs.

The nucleotide sequence reads TGCGCCAGCAGCCCGGGGCGGGGGGTCAACACTGAAGCTTTCTTT. Translation gives CASSPGRGVNTEAFF. The receptor chain draws on TRBV4-3 and TRBJ1-1; TRBD1 is perhaps the D gene, given 5 matching bases. The junction carries 14 bases between V and J, which are trimmed by 4 bases and 2 bases respectively. The CDR3 spans 15 residues, from the cysteine through the phenylalanine. Just CDR3 DNA is preserved here, 45 bases in frame from base 1. As encoded in the germline V gene, CDR1 is LGHNA while CDR2 is YSLEER.